This T cell receptor (beta chain) was captured by sequencing in a study of human T cells and chemical hapten exposure. Overall study findings and caveats: No shift was seen in TCRs above 1 in 1000 frequency with DPC sensitization. With patch test score, the counts of PT1 expanded TCRs showed a positive correlation.

The time point denotes: patch test 2, 6 weeks after DPC sensitization. Described treatment: therapeutic diphenylcyclopropenone sensitization with weekly scalp DPC. A note on this clonotype: The antigen is undetermined.

Trimming removed 0 bases at V and 9 bases at J, with 11 bases between. Germline loops: CDR1 SGHDN, CDR2 FVKESK. The CDR3 runs to 13 residues. Individual cDNA molecules (in the library) carried attached unique molecular identifiers. Original processing methods: Counting gave a median of around 90,000 TCRs per sample, with values ranging from 23,224 to 690,600. TCRdb reanalysed the RACE reads using MiXCR and keeps one entry per CDR3 protein. V and J calls and clone size were set by TCRdb, not the authors. The data hold 73,000 or so distinct CDR3 sequences, with over 6.5% observed a single time. The clonotype was recovered from a woman aged 50 to 60 with alopecia areata. Some clones in this sample may be carry-over from other donors' samples. The chain links TRBV14 to TRBJ2-5; D ambiguous. The material sequenced was whole blood, taken in connection with sensitization to the hapten diphenylcyclopropenone (DPC). CDR3 in amino acids: CASSQDGPGAQYF. The CDR3 bases are TGTGCCAGCAGCCAAGACGGGCCTGGGGCCCAGTACTTC. The full variable domain, rest sourced from reference TRBV14 and TRBJ2-5, is EAGVTQFPSHSVIEKGQTVTLRCDPISGHDNLYWYRRVMGKEIKFLLHFVKESKQDESGMPNNRFLAERTGGTYSTLKVQPAELEDSGVYFCASSQDGPGAQYFGPGTRLLVL.